This passage covers 25 T cell receptor beta chains from one sample sequenced in a study of Ad26.COV2.S vaccination and SARS-CoV-2 variants. As to treatment: some 20 received Ad26.COV2.S at low or high dose, single or two shots; about 5 received placebo; per-sample allocation not given. Vaccine and placebo recipients were sampled on day 63 after the first injection. Only in-frame clones appear in the TCRdb table, and some are missing; sequencing was by immunoSEQ multiplex PCR. The sample records about 400,000 clones, about 83% being singletons. The sequencing used peripheral blood, collected in a trial of Ad26.COV2.S vaccine versus placebo. The source is a person aged 18 to 65 who received the Ad26.COV2.S COVID-19 vaccine or a placebo.

The J gene is TRBJ2-5, the V gene TRBV18, with a weak D call TRBD1 (7 bases). The CDR3 is made up of 16 amino acids. Germline values: CDR1 KGHSH, CDR2 LQKENI. The V gene lost 1 base and the J gene lost 1 base, with 13 bases spanning the gap. The CDR3 reads CASSPLYRGGQETQYF. CDR3 nucleotides: TGTGCCAGCTCACCACTTTACAGGGGAGGCCAAGAGACCCAGTACTTC.

This clone was detected only once. The chain combines TRBV24-1 with TRBJ2-3; 8 bases map to TRBD1. The CDR3 runs to 17 residues. Per the germline V gene, CDR1 is KGHDR and CDR2 is SFDVKD. V lost 2 bases and J lost 1; bases outside the gene matches: 7. This CDR3 reads CATSDSGQGFGTDTQYF. The CDR3 DNA reads as TGTGCCACCAGTGATTCTGGACAGGGTTTTGGCACAGATACGCAGTATTTT.

The chain recombines TRBV10-1 with TRBJ2-1; maybe TRBD1 (5 bases). This CDR3 has 16 residues. Germline lookup yields CDR1 WNHNN and CDR2 SYGVQD (reference sequence). The V end lost 3 bases, the J end lost 8 bases, and 20 bases lay between the germline ends. The CDR3 loop reads CASSERTWGPGDEQFF. In nucleotides, the CDR3 is TGCGCCAGCAGTGAAAGGACCTGGGGCCCCGGCGATGAGCAGTTCTTC.

The chain links TRBV5-1 to TRBJ2-5, with a possible D match to TRBD2 (6 bases). V was shortened by 1 base and J by 5 bases, with 15 bases between the two germline ends. Germline V CDR1 and CDR2: SGHRS, YFSETQ. This CDR3 has 15 amino acids. CDR3 nucleotide sequence: TGCGCCAGCAGCTTGTACGGGGGTATTGTGGAGACCCAGTACTTC. Its translation is CASSLYGGIVETQYF.

J is TRBJ2-1 and V is TRBV9, with 7 bases lining up with TRBD2. There are 14 residues in the CDR3. CDR1 and CDR2 (germline): SGDLS, YYNGEE. V gave up 4 bases and J gave up 5 bases; unmatched junction bases: 6. CDR3 DNA: TGTGCCAGCAGCCCTAGCGGTTCTCACAATGAGCAGTTCTTC. The encoded protein is CASSPSGSHNEQFF.

Concerning this clone: This CDR3 is also generated by other DNA sequences in the sample. The chain recombines TRBV3-1 (or the pseudogene TRBV3-2) with TRBJ1-1; 7 bases map to TRBD1. The CDR3 is 13 amino acids. Per the germline V gene, CDR1 is LGHDT and CDR2 is YNNKEL (reference sequence). Losses at the gene ends were 2 bases for V and 5 bases for J; bases not matched to a gene: 2. This CDR3 reads CASSQRGRTEAFF. CDR3 nucleotide sequence: TGTGCCAGCAGCCAAAGGGGGCGTACTGAAGCTTTCTTT.

This chain connects TRBV24-1 to TRBJ2-5; TRBD2 matches at 8 bases. Germline loops: CDR1 KGHDR, CDR2 SFDVKD. The CDR3 runs 15 residues. The ends lost 4 bases at V and 4 bases at J; junction bases unmatched: 7. This CDR3 reads CATSESSGTGETQYF. The CDR3 nucleotides are TGTGCCACCAGTGAAAGTAGCGGGACGGGAGAGACCCAGTACTTC.

The chain joins TRBV21-1 to TRBJ1-1; the tabulated D call, TRBD1, remains unverified against the DNA. TRBV21-1 is deemed a pseudogene. This CDR3 has 18 amino acids. The CDR3 bases are TGTGCCAGCAGCAAAGGTAGAAGGACAGGGGGCGAGGGCACTGAAGCTTTCTTT. Translated: CASSKGRRTGGEGTEAFF.

The gene calls are TRBV28 and TRBJ2-1; 7 positions agree with TRBD2. The CDR3 spans 12 residues. Trimming removed 1 base from V and 15 bases from J; junction bases left unmatched: 6. Germline V CDR1 and CDR2: MDHEN, SYDVKM. Here the CDR3 DNA reads TGTGCCAGCAGTTTATTCCCTAGCGGATGGTTCTTC. It is translated as CASSLFPSGWFF. Filled out from reference TRBV28 and TRBJ2-1, the complete variable domain reads DVKVTQSSRYLVKRTGEKVFLECVQDMDHENMFWYRQDPGLGLRLIYFSYDVKMKEKGDIPEGYSVSREKKERFSLILESASTNQTSMYLCASSLFPSGWFFGPGTRLTVL.

This clone was seen many times. The chain couples TRBV24-1 to TRBJ2-5; no definite D call. V was shortened by 3 bases and J by 4 bases, with 14 bases between the two germline ends. This CDR3 contains 15 residues. Germline V gene data show CDR1 as KGHDR and CDR2 as SFDVKD. The CDR3 DNA reads TGTGCCACCAGTGATCCTAGGGAAGACTCAGAGACCCAGTACTTC. Translating gives CATSDPREDSETQYF.

In its sample, this clone was seen a few times. The V call is TRBV7-2, the J call TRBJ2-2; 7 bases agree with TRBD1. Germline V gene lookup returns CDR1 SGHTA and CDR2 FQGNSA. This CDR3 contains 16 residues. After removal of 5 bases from V and 3 bases from J, the junction contained 9 bases not matched to a gene. As DNA, the CDR3 is TGTGCCAGCAGCCAAGACAGGGTTAGGTACACCGGGGAGCTGTTTTTT. This sequence encodes CASSQDRVRYTGELFF.

V is TRBV4-1 and J is TRBJ2-1, with 9 bases lining up with TRBD2. Germline CDR1 is MGHRA and CDR2 is YSYEKL. This CDR3 comprises 16 residues. V dropped 1 base and J dropped 1; count of bases not matched to a gene: 2. CDR3 loop: CASSQGTSGSYNEQFF. The CDR3 coding sequence is TGCGCCAGCAGCCAAGGTACTAGCGGGTCCTACAATGAGCAGTTCTTC.

J is TRBJ1-2 and V is TRBV9; D not certain. The CDR3 covers 11 residues. The germline V and J ends were trimmed by 5 bases and 4 bases, with 6 bases remaining between them. Germline-derived CDR1 and CDR2 are SGDLS and YYNGEE. CDR3 sequence reads: CASSGIYGYTF. The CDR3 DNA follows: TGTGCCAGCAGTGGAATCTATGGCTACACCTTC.

Here the CDR3 DNA reads TGTGCCAGCAGCTTCGCCTCGGAGGGGGGGAGGGCTGGCTACACCTTC. Residues: CASSFASEGGRAGYTF. The chain employs TRBV13 and TRBJ1-2; TRBD1 is a possible D gene (6 bases). V shed 3 bases and J shed 7 bases, with 21 bases lying between them. Per germline, CDR1 PRHDT and CDR2 FYEKMQ (reference sequence). The CDR3 is 16 amino acids.

The CDR3 region is CASSGGQYNEQFF. In DNA form, the CDR3 reads TGTGCCAGCAGTGGCGGACAGTACAATGAGCAGTTCTTC. This chain connects TRBV2 to TRBJ2-1; possibly TRBD1 for D (6 bases). The CDR3 consists of 13 residues. Per the germline V gene, CDR1 is SNHLY and CDR2 is FYNNEI. Trimming stripped 4 bases from V and 4 bases from J, with 8 bases between.

The chain employs TRBV3-1 (or the pseudogene TRBV3-2) and TRBJ1-4; a weak D match, TRBD1 (6 bases). V lost 3 bases and J 7 bases, leaving 9 bases between the germline ends. CDR1 is LGHDT, CDR2 YNNKEL, per germline (reference sequence). This CDR3 is 13 amino acids long. The CDR3 DNA reads TGTGCCAGCAGCCAGGGGGCAGTTGAAAAACTGTTTTTT. Residues: CASSQGAVEKLFF.

V and J are TRBV30 and TRBJ2-1; D not resolved. The CDR3 runs to 14 residues. CDR1 and CDR2 (germline): GTSNPN, SVGIG (reference sequence). V lost 0 bases and J 15 bases, leaving 21 bases between the germline ends. CDR3 in DNA: TGTGCCTGGAGTGTAGTACGATATCGGTCCCGCCGGTTCTTC. It translates to CAWSVVRYRSRRFF.

This clone was recorded only once. The chain recombines TRBV2 with TRBJ1-6; 7 nucleotides agree with TRBD1. This CDR3 spans 14 amino acids. The germline V gene has CDR1 SNHLY and CDR2 FYNNEI. With 6 bases clipped from V and 8 bases from J, the junction kept 7 bases outside the gene matches. CDR3 in amino acids: CASRRQGIDSPLHF. CDR3 bases: TGTGCCAGCAGAAGACAGGGTATAGATTCACCCCTCCACTTT.

The chain has TRBV5-1 and TRBJ2-2; D might be TRBD2 (5 bases). The germline V gene has CDR1 SGHRS and CDR2 YFSETQ. CDR3 length: 18 residues. Trimming stripped 4 bases from V and 9 bases from J, with 28 bases between. In nucleotides, the CDR3 is TGCGCCAGCAGCCTCTCATTACGGGCTAACCGGGGAATCAGGGAGCTGTTTTTT. It codes for CASSLSLRANRGIRELFF.

This clone was detected a few times. The chain joins TRBV7-8 to TRBJ2-5; maybe TRBD1 (5 bases). The CDR3 is made up of 16 amino acids. The V end was cut by 5 bases, the J end by 3 bases, with 19 bases between. Germline V gene sequence: CDR1 SGHVS, CDR2 FQNEAQ. The CDR3 DNA reads TGTGCCAGCAGCCCACGCGACAGCCCCGGTGAAGAGACCCAGTACTTC. Translation gives CASSPRDSPGEETQYF.

The CDR3 nucleotides are TGTGCCAGCAGCTCCACAGGAGCAACTAATGAAAAACTGTTTTTT. This encodes CASSSTGATNEKLFF. This chain uses TRBV11-2 with TRBJ1-4; the D gene is possibly TRBD1 (5 bases). V was shortened by 4 bases and J by 0 bases, with 9 bases between the two germline ends. In germline, CDR1 is SGHAT, CDR2 FQNNGV. The length of the CDR3 is 15 residues.

V gene TRBV24-1 combines with J gene TRBJ2-2; D ambiguous. Germline V gives CDR1 KGHDR, CDR2 SFDVKD. The CDR3 covers 8 residues. In DNA form, the CDR3 reads TGTGCGACCGGGGAGCTGTTTTTT. Its translation: CATGELFF.

This clone was counted once. V and J are TRBV30 and TRBJ2-6; D is perhaps TRBD1 (6 bases). V lost 4 bases and J 0 bases, leaving 13 bases between the germline ends. CDR1 and CDR2 from the germline V gene are GTSNPN and SVGIG (reference sequence). CDR3 length: 16 amino acids. CDR3 loop: CAWTLDSNSGANVLTF. The CDR3 coding sequence is TGTGCCTGGACCTTGGACAGCAACTCTGGGGCCAACGTCCTGACTTTC.

Only one count was recorded for this clone. The V call is TRBV6-5, the J call TRBJ1-4; D remains unclear. Germline values: CDR1 MNHEY, CDR2 SVGAGI. The length of the CDR3 is 13 residues. Trimming took 9 bases from V and 8 from J, leaving 16 bases between them. CDR3: CASRLYLREKLFF. CDR3 sequence (DNA): TGTGCCAGTAGACTTTATTTGAGGGAAAAACTGTTTTTT.

This rearrangement joins TRBV27 to TRBJ1-1; D uncertain. Trimming cost V 5 bases and J 6 bases, with 7 bases left between them. This CDR3 has 11 residues. The germline gives CDR1 MNHEY, CDR2 SMNVEV (reference sequence). The CDR3 nucleotides are TGTGCCAGCAGTAGTTGGTCTGAAGCTTTCTTT. Translated: CASSSWSEAFF.